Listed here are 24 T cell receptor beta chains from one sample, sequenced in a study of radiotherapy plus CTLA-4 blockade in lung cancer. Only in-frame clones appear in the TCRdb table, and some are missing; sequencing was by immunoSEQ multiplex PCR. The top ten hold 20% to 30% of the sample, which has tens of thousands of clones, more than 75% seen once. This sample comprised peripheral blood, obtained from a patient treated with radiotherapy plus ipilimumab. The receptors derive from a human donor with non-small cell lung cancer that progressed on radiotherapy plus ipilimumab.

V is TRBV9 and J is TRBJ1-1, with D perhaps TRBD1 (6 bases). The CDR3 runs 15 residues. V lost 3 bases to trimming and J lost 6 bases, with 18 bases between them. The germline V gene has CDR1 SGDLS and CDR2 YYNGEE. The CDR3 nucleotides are TGTGCCAGCAGCGCCGCACCGGACAGTCAGGCTGAAGCTTTCTTT. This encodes CASSAAPDSQAEAFF.

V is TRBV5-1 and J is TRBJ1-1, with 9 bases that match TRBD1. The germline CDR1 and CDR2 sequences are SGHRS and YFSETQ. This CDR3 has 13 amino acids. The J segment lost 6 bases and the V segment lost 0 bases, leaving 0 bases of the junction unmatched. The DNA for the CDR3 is TGCGCCAGCAGCTTGGGGGACAGGGCTGAAGCTTTCTTT. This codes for CASSLGDRAEAFF.

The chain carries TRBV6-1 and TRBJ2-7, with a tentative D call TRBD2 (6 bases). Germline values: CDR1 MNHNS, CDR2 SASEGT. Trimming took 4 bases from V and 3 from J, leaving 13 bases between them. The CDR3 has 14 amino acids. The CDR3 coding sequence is TGTGCCAGCAGTGGGTTACTGGACTACTACGAGCAGTACTTC. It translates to CASSGLLDYYEQYF.

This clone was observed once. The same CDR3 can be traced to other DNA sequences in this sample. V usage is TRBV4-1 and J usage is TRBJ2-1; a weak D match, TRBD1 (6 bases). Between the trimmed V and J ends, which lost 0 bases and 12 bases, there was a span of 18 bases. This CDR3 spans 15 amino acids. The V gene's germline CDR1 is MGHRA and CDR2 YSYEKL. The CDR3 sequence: CASSQDVGRGYRQFF. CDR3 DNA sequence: TGCGCCAGCAGCCAAGATGTGGGTAGGGGGTATAGGCAGTTCTTC.

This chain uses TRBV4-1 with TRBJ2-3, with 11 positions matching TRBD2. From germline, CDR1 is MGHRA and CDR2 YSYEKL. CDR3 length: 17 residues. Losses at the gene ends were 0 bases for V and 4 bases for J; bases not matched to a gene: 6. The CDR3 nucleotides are TGCGCCAGCAGCCAAGAAGGTAGCGGGGGGGTTTCAGATACGCAGTATTTT. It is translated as CASSQEGSGGVSDTQYF.

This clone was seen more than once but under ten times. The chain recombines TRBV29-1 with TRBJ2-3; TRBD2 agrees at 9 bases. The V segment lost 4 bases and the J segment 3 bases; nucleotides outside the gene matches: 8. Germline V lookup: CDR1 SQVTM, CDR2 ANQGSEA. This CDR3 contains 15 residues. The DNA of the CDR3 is TGCAGCGTTGGAATGGCTAGCGGGGTAACAGATACGCAGTATTTT. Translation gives CSVGMASGVTDTQYF.

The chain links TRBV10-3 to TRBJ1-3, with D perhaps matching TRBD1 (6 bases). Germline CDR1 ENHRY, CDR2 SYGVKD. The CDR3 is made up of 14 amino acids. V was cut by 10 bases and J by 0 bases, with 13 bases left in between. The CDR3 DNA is TGTGCCACCCTGGACAGTCCCTCTGGAAACACCATATATTTT. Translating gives CATLDSPSGNTIYF.

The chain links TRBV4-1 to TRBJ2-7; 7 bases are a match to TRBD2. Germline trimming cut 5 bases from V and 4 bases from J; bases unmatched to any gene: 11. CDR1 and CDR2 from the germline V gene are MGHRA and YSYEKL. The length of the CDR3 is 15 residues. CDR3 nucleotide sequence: TGCGCCAGCAGCAAACCCGGGACTACCGAGTACGAGCAGTACTTC. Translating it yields CASSKPGTTEYEQYF.

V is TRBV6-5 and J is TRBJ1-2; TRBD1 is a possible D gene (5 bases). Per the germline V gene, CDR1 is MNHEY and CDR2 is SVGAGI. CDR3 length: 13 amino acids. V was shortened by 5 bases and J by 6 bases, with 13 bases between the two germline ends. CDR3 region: CASSPLDMNGYTF. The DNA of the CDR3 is TGTGCCAGCAGTCCGTTGGACATGAATGGCTACACCTTC.

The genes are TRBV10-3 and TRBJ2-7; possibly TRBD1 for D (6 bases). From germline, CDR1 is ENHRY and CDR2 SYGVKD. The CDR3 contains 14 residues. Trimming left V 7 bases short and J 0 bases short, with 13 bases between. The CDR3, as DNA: TGTGCCATCACCGACAGGCAACCCTCCTACGAGCAGTACTTC. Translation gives CAITDRQPSYEQYF.

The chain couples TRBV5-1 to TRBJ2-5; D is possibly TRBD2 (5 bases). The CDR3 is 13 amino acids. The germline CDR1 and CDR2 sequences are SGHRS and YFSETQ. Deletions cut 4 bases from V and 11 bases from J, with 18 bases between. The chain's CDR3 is CASSPTRWVEQYF. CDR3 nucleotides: TGCGCCAGCAGCCCCACTAGATGGGTAGAGCAGTACTTC.

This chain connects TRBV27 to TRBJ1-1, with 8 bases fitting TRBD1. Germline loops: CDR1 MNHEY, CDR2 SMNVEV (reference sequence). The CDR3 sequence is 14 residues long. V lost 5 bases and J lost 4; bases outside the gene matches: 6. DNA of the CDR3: TGTGCCAGCAGTCTCCGACAGGGGCCCACTGAAGCTTTCTTT. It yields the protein CASSLRQGPTEAFF.

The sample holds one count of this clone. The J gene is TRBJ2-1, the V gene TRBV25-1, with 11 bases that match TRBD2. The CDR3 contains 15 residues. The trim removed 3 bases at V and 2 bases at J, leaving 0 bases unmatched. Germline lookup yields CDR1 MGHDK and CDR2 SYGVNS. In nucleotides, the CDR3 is TGTGCCAGCAGTGATAGCGGGGGGGCCTACAATGAGCAGTTCTTC. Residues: CASSDSGGAYNEQFF.

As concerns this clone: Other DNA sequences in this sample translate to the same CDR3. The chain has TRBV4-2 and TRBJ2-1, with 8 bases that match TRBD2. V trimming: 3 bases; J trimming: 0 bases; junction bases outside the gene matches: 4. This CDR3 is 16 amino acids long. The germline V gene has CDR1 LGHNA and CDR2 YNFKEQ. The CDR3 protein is CASSQGAGGSYNEQFF. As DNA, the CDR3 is TGTGCCAGCAGCCAGGGTGCGGGGGGCTCCTACAATGAGCAGTTCTTC.

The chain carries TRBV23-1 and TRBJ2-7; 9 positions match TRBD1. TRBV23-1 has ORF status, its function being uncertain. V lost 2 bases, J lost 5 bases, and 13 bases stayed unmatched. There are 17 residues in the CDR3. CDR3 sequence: CASSQQRDRVHRDEQYF. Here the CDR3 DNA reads TGCGCCAGCAGTCAACAAAGGGACAGGGTTCATCGGGACGAGCAGTACTTC.

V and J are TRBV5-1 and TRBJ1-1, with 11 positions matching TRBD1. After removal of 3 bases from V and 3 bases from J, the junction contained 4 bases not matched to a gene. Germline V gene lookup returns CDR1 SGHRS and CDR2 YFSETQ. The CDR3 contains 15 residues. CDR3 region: CASSWTGGGYTEAFF. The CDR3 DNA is TGCGCCAGCAGCTGGACAGGGGGCGGTTACACTGAAGCTTTCTTT.

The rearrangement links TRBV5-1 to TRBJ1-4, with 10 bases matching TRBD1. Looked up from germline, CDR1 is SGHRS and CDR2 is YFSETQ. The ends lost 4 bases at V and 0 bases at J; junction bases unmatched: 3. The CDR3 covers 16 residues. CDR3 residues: CASSPTGGTTNEKLFF. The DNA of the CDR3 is TGCGCCAGCAGCCCGACAGGGGGCACAACTAATGAAAAACTGTTTTTT.

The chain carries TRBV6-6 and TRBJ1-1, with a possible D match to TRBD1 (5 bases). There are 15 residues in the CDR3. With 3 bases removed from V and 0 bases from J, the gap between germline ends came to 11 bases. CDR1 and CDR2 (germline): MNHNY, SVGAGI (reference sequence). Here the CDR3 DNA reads TGTGCCAGCAGTTATATCGGACAAGTGAACACTGAAGCTTTCTTT. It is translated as CASSYIGQVNTEAFF.

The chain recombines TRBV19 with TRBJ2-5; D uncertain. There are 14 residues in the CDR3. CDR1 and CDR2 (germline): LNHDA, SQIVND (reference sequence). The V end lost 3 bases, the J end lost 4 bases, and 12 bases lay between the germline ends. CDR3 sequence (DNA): TGTGCCAGTAGTATTGCTACTCCAAGAGAGACCCAGTACTTC. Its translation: CASSIATPRETQYF. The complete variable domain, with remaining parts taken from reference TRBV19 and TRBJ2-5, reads DGGITQSPKYLFRKEGQNVTLSCEQNLNHDAMYWYRQDPGQGLRLIYYSQIVNDFQKGDIAEGYSVSREKKESFPLTVTSAQKNPTAFYLCASSIATPRETQYFGPGTRLLVL.

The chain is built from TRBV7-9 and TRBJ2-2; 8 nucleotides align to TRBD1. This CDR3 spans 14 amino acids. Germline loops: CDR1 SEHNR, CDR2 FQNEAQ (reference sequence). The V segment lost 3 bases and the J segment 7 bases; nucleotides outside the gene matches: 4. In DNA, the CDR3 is TGTGCCAGCAGCTTTCAGGGGGCAAACGGGGAGCTGTTTTTT. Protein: CASSFQGANGELFF.

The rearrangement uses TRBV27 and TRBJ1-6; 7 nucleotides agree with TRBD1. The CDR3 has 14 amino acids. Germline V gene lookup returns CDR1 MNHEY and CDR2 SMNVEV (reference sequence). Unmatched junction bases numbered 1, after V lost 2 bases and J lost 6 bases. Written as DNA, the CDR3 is TGTGCCAGCAGTTTAGGACAGGCTAATTCACCCCTCCACTTT. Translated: CASSLGQANSPLHF.

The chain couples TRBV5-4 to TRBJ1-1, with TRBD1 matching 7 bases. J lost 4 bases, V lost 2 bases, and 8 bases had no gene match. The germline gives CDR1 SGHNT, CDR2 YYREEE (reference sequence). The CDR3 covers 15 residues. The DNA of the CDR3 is TGTGCCAGCAGCTTAAATGCCGCAGGGGGCACTGAAGCTTTCTTT. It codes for CASSLNAAGGTEAFF.

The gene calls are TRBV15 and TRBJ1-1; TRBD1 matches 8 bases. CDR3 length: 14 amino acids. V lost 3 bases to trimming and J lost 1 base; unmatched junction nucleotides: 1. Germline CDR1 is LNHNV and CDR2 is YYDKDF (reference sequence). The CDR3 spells CATSRDRANTEAFF. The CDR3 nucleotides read TGTGCCACCAGCAGGGACAGGGCGAACACTGAAGCTTTCTTT. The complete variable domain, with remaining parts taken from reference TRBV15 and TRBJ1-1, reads DAMVIQNPRYQVTQFGKPVTLSCSQTLNHNVMYWYQQKSSQAPKLLFHYYDKDFNNEADTPDNFQSRRPNTSFCFLDIRSPGLGDTAMYLCATSRDRANTEAFFGQGTRLTVV.

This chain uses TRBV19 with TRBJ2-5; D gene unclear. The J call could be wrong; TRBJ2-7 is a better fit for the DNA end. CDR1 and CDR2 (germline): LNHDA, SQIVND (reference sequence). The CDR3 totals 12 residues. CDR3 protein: CASKGDTYEQYF. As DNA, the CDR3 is TGTGCCAGTAAAGGAGATACCTACGAGCAGTACTTC.